This T cell receptor beta chain is drawn from a study of blood T cell repertoires in COVID-19. About the study: Both acute and convalescent COVID-19 samples were obtained from the United States, Italy and Spain. Sources were T cells, B-cell-depleted T cells, or PBMCs; the material itself was cDNA or gDNA.

Per the authors' pipeline: The authors estimated nucleated cell counts from reference gene primer amplification. Generated by immunoSEQ multiplex PCR, the TCRdb table keeps only in-frame clones and is missing some. D and trimming come from the DNA, and the V and J calls and clone size come from that table. The sample holds tens of thousands of clones; around 85% are singletons and the top ten take 15% to 20%. Patients at the Seattle site were enrolled during active infection and followed longitudinally. The CDR3 has 16 amino acids. Unmatched junction bases numbered 7, after V lost 5 bases and J lost 5 bases. Germline CDR1 and CDR2: SGHTA and FQGNSA.

The sample was peripheral blood. The sequence derives from a middle-aged man with COVID-19, enrolled during active disease. V and J are TRBV7-2 and TRBJ2-3; 13 bases agree with TRBD2. The CDR3 DNA reads as TGTGCCAGCAGCACACTAGCGGGGGGGCGTAAAGATACGCAGTATTTT. It translates to CASSTLAGGRKDTQYF. The whole variable domain, filled in from reference TRBV7-2 and TRBJ2-3, reads GAGVSQSPSNKVTEKGKDVELRCDPISGHTALYWYRQSLGQGLEFLIYFQGNSAPDKSGLPSDRFSAERTGGSVSTLTIQRTQQEDSAVYLCASSTLAGGRKDTQYFGPGTRLTVL.